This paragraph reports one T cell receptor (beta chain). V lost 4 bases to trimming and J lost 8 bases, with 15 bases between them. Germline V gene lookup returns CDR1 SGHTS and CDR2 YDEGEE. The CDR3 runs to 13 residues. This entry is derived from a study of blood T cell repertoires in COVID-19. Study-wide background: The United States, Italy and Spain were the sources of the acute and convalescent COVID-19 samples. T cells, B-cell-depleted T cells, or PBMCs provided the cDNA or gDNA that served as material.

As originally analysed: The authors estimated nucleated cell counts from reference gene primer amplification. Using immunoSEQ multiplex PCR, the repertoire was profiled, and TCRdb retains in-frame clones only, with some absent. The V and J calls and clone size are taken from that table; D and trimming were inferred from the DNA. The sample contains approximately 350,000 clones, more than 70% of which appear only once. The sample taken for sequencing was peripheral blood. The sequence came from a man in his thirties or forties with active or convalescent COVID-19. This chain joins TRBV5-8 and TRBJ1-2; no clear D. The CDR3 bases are TGTGCCAGCAGCCCGGAACGGGGTTCCGGCTACACCTTC. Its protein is CASSPERGSGYTF.